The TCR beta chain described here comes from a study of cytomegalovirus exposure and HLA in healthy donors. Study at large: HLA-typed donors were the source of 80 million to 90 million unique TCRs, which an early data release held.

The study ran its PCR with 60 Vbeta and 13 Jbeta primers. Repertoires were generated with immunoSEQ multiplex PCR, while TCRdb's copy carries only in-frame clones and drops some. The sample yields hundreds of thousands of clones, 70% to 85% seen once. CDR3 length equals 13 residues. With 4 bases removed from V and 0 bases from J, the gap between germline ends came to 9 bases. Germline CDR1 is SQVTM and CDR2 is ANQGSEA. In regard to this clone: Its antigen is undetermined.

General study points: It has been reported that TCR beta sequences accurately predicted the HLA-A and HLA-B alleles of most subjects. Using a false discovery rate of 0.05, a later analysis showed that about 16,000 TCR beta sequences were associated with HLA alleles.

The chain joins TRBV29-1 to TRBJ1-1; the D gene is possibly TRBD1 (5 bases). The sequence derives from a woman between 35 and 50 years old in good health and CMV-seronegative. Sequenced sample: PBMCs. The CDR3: CSVAQDMNTEAFF. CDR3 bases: TGCAGCGTTGCACAGGACATGAACACTGAAGCTTTCTTT.